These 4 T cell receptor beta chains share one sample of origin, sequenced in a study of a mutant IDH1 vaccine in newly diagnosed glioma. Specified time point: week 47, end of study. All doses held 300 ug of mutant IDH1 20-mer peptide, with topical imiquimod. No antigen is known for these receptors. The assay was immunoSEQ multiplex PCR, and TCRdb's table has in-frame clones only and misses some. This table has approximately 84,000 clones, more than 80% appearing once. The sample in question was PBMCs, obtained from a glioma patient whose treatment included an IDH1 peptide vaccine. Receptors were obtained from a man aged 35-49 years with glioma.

CDR3 region: CASSQDPDRGTYNSPLHF. CDR3 in DNA: TGCGCCAGCAGCCAAGACCCGGACAGGGGAACCTATAATTCACCCCTCCACTTT. The chain is built from TRBV4-1 and TRBJ1-6, with 9 bases lining up with TRBD1. The CDR3 covers 18 residues. After removal of 0 bases from V and 2 bases from J, the junction contained 5 bases not matched to a gene. Germline V gene data show CDR1 as MGHRA and CDR2 as YSYEKL.

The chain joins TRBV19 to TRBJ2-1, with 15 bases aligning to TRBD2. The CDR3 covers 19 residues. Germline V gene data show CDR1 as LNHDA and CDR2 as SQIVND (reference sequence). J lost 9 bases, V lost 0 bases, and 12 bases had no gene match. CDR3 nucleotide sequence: TGTGCCAGTAGTATAGATTTCTCTGGGACTAGCGGGAGGTTGGGTGAGCAGTTCTTC. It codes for CASSIDFSGTSGRLGEQFF.

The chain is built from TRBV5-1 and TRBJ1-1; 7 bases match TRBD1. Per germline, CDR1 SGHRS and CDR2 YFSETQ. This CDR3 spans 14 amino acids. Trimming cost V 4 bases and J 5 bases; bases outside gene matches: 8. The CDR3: CASSPRTGTTEAFF. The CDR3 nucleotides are TGCGCCAGCAGCCCCCGGACAGGAACTACTGAAGCTTTCTTT.

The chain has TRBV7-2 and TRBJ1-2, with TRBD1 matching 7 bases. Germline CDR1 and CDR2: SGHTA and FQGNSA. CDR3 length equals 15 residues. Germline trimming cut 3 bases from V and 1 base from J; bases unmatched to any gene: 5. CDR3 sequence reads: CASSLKGAVNYGYTF. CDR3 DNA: TGTGCCAGCAGCTTGAAGGGGGCCGTTAACTATGGCTACACCTTC.